Sequencing of this T cell receptor (beta chain) was carried out in a study of blood T cells in healthy people across ages. With a J-beta primer mix and a sample-barcoded 5' primer, a second PCR ran 7 to 11 cycles. MiXCR, applied by TCRdb to the 5' RACE reads, yields one record per CDR3 protein. The data show 780,000 or so distinct CDR3 sequences, roughly 56% seen once. Germline V gene lookup returns CDR1 SGHVS and CDR2 FQNEAQ. This CDR3 spans 15 amino acids. The V end lost 0 bases, the J end lost 9 bases, and 15 bases lay between the germline ends. Specimen: blood. The V and J genes are TRBV7-8 and TRBJ2-1; D is unclear. The sequence was obtained from a man aged 35-49 years in good health. This CDR3 is CASSLAGRVLSEQFF. The CDR3 DNA reads as TGTGCCAGCAGCTTAGCCGGACGCGTATTGAGTGAGCAGTTCTTC.